This TCR beta chain emerged from a study of blood T cell repertoires in COVID-19. Study-wide context: There were acute and convalescent COVID-19 samples, and they came from the United States, Italy and Spain.

The CDR3 covers 15 residues. Trimming cost V 2 bases and J 2 bases; bases outside gene matches: 2. CDR1 is SGHTS, CDR2 YDEGEE, per germline. The study drew participants aged about 18 to 90 years from approximately 25 US areas. In the authors' workflow: Estimated nucleated cell counts came from reference gene primer amplification. Generated by immunoSEQ multiplex PCR, the TCRdb table keeps only in-frame clones and is missing some. V and J calls and clone size follow that table, whereas D and trimming were derived from the DNA. The table shows some 320,000 clones, with 85% occurring only once. The chain combines TRBV5-8 with TRBJ2-1, with 9 bases fitting TRBD2. The sequence was obtained from a woman in her twenties or thirties who had been exposed to COVID-19. Sample: PBMCs or T cells enriched from blood (not recorded which). The CDR3 nucleotides are TGTGCCAGCAGCTTTGGGACTAGCACCTACAATGAGCAGTTCTTC. Translated: CASSFGTSTYNEQFF.